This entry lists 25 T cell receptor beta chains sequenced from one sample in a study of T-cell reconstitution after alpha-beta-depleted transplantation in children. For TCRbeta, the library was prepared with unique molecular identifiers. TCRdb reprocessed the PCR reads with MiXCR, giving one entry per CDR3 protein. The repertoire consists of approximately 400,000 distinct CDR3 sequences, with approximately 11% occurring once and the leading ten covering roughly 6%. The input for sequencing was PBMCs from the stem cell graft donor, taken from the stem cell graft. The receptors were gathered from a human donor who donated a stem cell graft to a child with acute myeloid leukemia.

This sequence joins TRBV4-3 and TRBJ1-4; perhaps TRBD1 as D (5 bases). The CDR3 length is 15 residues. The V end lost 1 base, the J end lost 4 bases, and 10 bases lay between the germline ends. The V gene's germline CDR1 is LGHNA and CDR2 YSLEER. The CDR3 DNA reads TGCGCCAGCAGCCAAGGGCAGGGCGGTAATGAAAAACTGTTTTTT. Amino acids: CASSQGQGGNEKLFF.

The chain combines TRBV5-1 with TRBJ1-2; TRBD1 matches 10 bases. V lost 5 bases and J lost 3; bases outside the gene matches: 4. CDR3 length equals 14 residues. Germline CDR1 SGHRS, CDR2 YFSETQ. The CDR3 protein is CASSTGQGYYGYTF. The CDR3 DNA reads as TGCGCCAGCAGTACGGGACAGGGGTACTATGGCTACACCTTC.

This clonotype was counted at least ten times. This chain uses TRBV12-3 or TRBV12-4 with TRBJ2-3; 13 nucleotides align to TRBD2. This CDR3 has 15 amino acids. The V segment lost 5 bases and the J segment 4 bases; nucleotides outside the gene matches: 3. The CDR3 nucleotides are TGTGCCAGCAGTACTAGCGGGGGGGACCCAGATACGCAGTATTTT. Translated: CASSTSGGDPDTQYF.

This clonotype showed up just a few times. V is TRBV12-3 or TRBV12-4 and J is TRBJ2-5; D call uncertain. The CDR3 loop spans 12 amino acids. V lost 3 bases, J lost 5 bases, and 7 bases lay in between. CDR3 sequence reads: CASSFAWETQYF. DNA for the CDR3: TGTGCCAGCAGTTTCGCGTGGGAGACCCAGTACTTC.

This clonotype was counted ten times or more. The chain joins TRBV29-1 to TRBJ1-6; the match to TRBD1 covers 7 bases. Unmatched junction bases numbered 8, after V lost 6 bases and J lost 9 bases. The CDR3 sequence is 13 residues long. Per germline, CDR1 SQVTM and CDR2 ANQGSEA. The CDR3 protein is CSVKQGMSSPLHF. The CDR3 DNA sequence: TGCAGCGTCAAACAGGGGATGAGTTCACCCCTCCACTTT. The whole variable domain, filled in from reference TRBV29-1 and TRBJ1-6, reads SAVISQKPSRDICQRGTSLTIQCQVDSQVTMMFWYRQQPGQSLTLIATANQGSEATYESGFVIDKFPISRPNLTFSTLTVSNMSPEDSSIYLCSVKQGMSSPLHFGNGTRLTVT.

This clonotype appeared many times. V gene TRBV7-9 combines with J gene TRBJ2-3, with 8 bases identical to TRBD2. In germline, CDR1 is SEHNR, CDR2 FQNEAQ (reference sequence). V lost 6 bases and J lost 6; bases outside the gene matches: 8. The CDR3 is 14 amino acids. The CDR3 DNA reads TGTGCCAGCAGGTCCGGGACTAGTTCCGATACGCAGTATTTT. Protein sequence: CASRSGTSSDTQYF.

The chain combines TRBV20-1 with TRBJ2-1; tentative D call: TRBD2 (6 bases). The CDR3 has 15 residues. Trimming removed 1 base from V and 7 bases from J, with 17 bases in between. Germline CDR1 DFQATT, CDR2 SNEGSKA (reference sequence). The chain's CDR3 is CSARGRDSGWNEQFF. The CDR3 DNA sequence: TGCAGTGCTAGAGGCCGGGACTCTGGTTGGAATGAGCAGTTCTTC.

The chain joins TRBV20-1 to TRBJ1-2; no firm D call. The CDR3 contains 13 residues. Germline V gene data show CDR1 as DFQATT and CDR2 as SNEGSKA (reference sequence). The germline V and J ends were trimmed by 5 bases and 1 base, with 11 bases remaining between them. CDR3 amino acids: CSAEYMDNYGYTF. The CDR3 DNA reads TGCAGTGCTGAGTACATGGATAACTATGGCTACACCTTC.

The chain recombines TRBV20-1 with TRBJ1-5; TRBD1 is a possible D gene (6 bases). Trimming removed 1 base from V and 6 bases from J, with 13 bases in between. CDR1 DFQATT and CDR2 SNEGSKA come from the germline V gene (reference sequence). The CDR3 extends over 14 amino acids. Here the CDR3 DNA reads TGCAGTGCTAGAGTCGGGGGGGCGGTTCAGCCCCAGCATTTT. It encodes CSARVGGAVQPQHF.

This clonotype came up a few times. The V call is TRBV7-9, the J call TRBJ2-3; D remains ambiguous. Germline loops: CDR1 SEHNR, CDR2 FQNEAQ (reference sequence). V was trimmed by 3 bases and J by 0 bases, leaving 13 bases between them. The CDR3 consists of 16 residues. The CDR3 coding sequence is TGTGCCAGCAGCTTTGGCCCTTTGGACAGCACAGATACGCAGTATTTT. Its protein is CASSFGPLDSTDTQYF. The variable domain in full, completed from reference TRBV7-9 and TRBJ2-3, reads DTGVSQNPRHKITKRGQNVTFRCDPISEHNRLYWYRQTLGQGPEFLTYFQNEAQLEKSRLLSDRFSAERPKGSFSTLEIQRTEQGDSAMYLCASSFGPLDSTDTQYFGPGTRLTVL.

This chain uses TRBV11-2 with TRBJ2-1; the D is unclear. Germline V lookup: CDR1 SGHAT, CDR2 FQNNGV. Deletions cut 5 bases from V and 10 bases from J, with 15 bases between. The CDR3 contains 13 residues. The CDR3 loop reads CASSEETTSEQFF. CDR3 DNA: TGTGCCAGCAGCGAAGAGACGACCTCGGAGCAGTTCTTC.

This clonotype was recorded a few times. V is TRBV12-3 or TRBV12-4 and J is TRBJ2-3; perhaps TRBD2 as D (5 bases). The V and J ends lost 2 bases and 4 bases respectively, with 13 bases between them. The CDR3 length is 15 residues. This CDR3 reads CASSLTRLSADTQYF. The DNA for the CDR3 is TGTGCCAGCAGTTTAACCCGACTATCCGCAGATACGCAGTATTTT.

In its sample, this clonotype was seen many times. CDR3: CSARDWGLAGNEQFF. CDR3 nucleotides: TGCAGTGCTAGAGATTGGGGACTAGCGGGGAATGAGCAGTTCTTC. The rearrangement links TRBV20-1 to TRBJ2-1; 13 bases are a match to TRBD2. This CDR3 comprises 15 residues. The ends lost 0 bases at V and 7 bases at J; junction bases unmatched: 3. Germline CDR1 is DFQATT and CDR2 is SNEGSKA (reference sequence).

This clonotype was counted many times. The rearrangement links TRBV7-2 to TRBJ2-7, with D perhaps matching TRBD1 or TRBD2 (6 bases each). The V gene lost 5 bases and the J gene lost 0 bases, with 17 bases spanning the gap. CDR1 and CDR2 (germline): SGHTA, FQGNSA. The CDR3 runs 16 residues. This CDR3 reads CASSRSWGASSYEQYF. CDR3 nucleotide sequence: TGTGCCAGCAGCCGATCGTGGGGGGCGAGCTCCTACGAGCAGTACTTC.

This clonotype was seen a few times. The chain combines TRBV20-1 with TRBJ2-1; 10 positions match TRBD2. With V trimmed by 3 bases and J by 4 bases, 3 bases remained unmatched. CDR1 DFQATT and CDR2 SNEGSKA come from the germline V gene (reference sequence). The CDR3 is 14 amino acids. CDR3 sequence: CSASPAGGYNEQFF. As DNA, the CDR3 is TGCAGTGCTAGCCCAGCGGGAGGGTACAATGAGCAGTTCTTC.

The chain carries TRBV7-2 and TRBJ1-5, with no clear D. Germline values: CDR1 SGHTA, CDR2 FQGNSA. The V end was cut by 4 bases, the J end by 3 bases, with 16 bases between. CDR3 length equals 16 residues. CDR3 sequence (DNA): TGTGCCAGCAGCTCGTCGGGTCTTTCCTACAATCAGCCCCAGCATTTT. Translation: CASSSSGLSYNQPQHF.

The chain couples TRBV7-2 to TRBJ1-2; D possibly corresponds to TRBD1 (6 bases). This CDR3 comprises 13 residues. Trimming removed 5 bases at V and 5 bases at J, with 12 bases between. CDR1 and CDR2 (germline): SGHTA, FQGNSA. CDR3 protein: CASSPGTFYGYTF. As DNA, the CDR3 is TGTGCCAGCAGCCCCGGGACATTTTATGGCTACACCTTC.

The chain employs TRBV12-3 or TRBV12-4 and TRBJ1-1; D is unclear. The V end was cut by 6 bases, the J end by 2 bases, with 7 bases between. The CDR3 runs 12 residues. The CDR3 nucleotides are TGTGCCAGCAGCGTCAGCAACACTGAAGCTTTCTTT. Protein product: CASSVSNTEAFF.

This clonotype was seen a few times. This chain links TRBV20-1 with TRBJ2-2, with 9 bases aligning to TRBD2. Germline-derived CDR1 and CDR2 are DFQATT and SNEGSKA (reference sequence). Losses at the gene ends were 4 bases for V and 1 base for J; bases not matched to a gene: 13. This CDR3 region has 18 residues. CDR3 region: CSATPALAGRGNTGELFF. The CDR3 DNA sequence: TGCAGTGCTACCCCGGCCCTAGCGGGGAGGGGGAACACCGGGGAGCTGTTTTTT.

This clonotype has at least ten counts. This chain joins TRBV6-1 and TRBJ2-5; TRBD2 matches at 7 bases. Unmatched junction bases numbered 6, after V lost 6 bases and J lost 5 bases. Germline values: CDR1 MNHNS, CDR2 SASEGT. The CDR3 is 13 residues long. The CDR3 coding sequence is TGTGCCAGCAGCCTCGGTAGCGGGGAGACCCAGTACTTC. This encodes CASSLGSGETQYF.

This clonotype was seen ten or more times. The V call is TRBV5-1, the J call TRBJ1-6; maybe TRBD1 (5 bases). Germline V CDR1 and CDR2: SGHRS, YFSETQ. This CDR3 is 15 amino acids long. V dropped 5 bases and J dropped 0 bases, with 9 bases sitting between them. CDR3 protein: CASSLQGSYNSPLHF. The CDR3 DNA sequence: TGCGCCAGCAGTCTCCAGGGCTCCTATAATTCACCCCTCCACTTT.

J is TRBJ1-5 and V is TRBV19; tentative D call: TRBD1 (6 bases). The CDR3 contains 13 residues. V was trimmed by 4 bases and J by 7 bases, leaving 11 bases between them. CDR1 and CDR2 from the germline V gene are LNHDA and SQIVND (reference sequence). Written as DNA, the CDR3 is TGTGCCAGTAGTAGTCTCCAGGGGCAGCCCCAGCATTTT. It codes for CASSSLQGQPQHF.

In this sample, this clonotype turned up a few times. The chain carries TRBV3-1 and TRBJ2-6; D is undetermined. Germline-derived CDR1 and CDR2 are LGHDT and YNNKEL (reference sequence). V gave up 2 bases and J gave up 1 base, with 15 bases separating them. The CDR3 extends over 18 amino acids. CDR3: CASSQISGLGSGANVLTF. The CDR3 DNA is TGTGCCAGCAGCCAAATCAGTGGGTTAGGATCTGGGGCCAACGTCCTGACTTTC.

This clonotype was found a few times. The CDR3, as DNA: TGTGCCAGCAGTTTACCCGCCTACGAGCAGTACTTC. This gives the protein CASSLPAYEQYF. This chain connects TRBV12-3 or TRBV12-4 to TRBJ2-7; D not resolved. V was shortened by 2 bases and J by 2 bases, with 4 bases between the two germline ends. CDR3 length: 12 amino acids.

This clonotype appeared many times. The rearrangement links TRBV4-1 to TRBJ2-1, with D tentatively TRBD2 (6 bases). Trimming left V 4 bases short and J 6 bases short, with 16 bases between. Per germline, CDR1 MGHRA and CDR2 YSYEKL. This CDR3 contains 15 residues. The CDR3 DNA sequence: TGCGCCAGCAGCCCCGATGGAGGGGCGCGCAATGAGCAGTTCTTC. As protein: CASSPDGGARNEQFF.